What follows describes a single T cell receptor (beta chain). Its antigen is currently unknown. The source of the sample is a study of shared clonotypes between healthy human individuals. Study-wide context: Samples came from two female and a few male donors aged 18 to 49.

Over several immunoSEQ plates, each subset's genomic DNA was distributed in even portions. When replicate PCRs were run on sorted subsets, they used around 200 ng DNA, tens of thousands of T cell genomes. Profiling relied on immunoSEQ multiplex PCR, and the TCRdb table lists in-frame clones only, not all of them. The repertoire holds more than 1,200,000 clones, with approximately 98.5% as singletons. Trimming removed 1 base at V and 7 bases at J, with 7 bases between. Germline V gene data show CDR1 as LNHNV and CDR2 as YYDKDF (reference sequence). The CDR3 length is 12 residues. Whole-study findings and limits: Naive subsets typically showed greater estimated richness than memory subsets.

This clonotype was obtained from a man aged 25-45 years in good health. The rearrangement joins TRBV15 to TRBJ1-2; D is undetermined. The specimen was naive CD4+ T cells sorted from blood. Regarding subset: CD45RA+ positively selected. CDR3 residues: CATSRVRAGYTF. The CDR3 nucleotides are TGTGCCACCAGCAGAGTTAGGGCTGGCTACACCTTC.